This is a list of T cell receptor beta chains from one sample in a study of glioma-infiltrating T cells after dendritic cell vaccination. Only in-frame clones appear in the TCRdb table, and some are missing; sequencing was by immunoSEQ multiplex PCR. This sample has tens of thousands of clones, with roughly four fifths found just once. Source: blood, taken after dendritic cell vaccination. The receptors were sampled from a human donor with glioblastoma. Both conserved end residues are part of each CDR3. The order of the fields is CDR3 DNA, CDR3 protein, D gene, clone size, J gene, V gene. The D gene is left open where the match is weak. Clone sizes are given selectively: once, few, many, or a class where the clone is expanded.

CDR3nt: TGTGCCAGCAGAGGACAGGGAAGGGGTAACGAAGCTTTCTTT
CDR3aa: CASRGQGRGNEAFF
d_gene: TRBD1
abundance: -
j_gene: TRBJ1-1
v_gene: TRBV27

CDR3nt: TGTGCCAGCAGTTACAAAAAGACAGTTTATAATTCACCCCTCCACTTT
CDR3aa: CASSYKKTVYNSPLHF
d_gene: -
abundance: -
j_gene: TRBJ1-6
v_gene: TRBV6-5

CDR3nt: TGTGCCAGCAGCTACGGGGACTCCTACGAGCAGTACTTC
CDR3aa: CASSYGDSYEQYF
d_gene: -
abundance: -
j_gene: TRBJ2-7
v_gene: TRBV7-9

CDR3nt: TGTGCCAGCAGCCTAGGGACAGCCACCTTTCTCACCTTC
CDR3aa: CASSLGTATFLTF
d_gene: TRBD1
abundance: -
j_gene: TRBJ1-2
v_gene: TRBV13

CDR3nt: TGTGCCAGCAGTAGGGGCAAAAACTATGGCTACACCTTC
CDR3aa: CASSRGKNYGYTF
d_gene: -
abundance: -
j_gene: TRBJ1-2
v_gene: TRBV2

CDR3nt: TGTGCCAGCAGCACGACTAGCGTTCGAGAGACCCAGTACTTC
CDR3aa: CASSTTSVRETQYF
d_gene: TRBD2
abundance: -
j_gene: TRBJ2-5
v_gene: TRBV7-2

CDR3nt: TGTGCCAGCAGGGAACAGGGTTTCCATGGCTACACCTTC
CDR3aa: CASREQGFHGYTF
d_gene: -
abundance: once
j_gene: TRBJ1-2
v_gene: TRBV6-5

CDR3nt: TGTGCCAGCAGCCCTAGGCCCCGAGGGGAAAAACTGTTTTTT
CDR3aa: CASSPRPRGEKLFF
d_gene: -
abundance: -
j_gene: TRBJ1-4
v_gene: TRBV11-1

CDR3nt: TGTGCCAGCCGCAAAGAACGAGCTAATGAAAAACTGTTTTTT
CDR3aa: CASRKERANEKLFF
d_gene: -
abundance: -
j_gene: TRBJ1-4
v_gene: TRBV19

CDR3nt: TGTGCCAGCAGTTATACATACAACTATGGCTACACCTTC
CDR3aa: CASSYTYNYGYTF
d_gene: -
abundance: -
j_gene: TRBJ1-2
v_gene: TRBV6-6